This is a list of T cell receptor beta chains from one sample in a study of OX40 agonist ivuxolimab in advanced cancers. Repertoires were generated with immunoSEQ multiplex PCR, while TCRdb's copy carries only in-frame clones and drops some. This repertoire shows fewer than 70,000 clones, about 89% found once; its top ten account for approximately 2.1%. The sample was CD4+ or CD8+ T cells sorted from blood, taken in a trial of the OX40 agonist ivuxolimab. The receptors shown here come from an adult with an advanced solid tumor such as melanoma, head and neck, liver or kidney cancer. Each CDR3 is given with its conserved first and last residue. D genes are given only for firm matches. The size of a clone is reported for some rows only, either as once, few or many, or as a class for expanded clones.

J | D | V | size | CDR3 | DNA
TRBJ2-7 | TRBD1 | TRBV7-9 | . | CASSYDRGAYEQYF | TGTGCCAGCAGCTACGACAGGGGGGCCTACGAGCAGTACTTC
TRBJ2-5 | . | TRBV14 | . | CASSPETGGETQYF | TGTGCCAGCAGCCCCGAGACTGGCGGGGAGACCCAGTACTTC
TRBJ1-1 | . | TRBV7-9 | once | CASSLIGRTPGAFF | TGTGCCAGCAGCTTAATCGGACGGACGCCTGGAGCTTTCTTT
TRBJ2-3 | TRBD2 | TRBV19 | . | CASTLGLDTDTQYF | TGTGCCAGTACCCTGGGACTAGATACAGATACGCAGTATTTT
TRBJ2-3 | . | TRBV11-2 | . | CASSLGILQGWTDTQYF | TGTGCCAGCAGCTTAGGGATATTGCAGGGGTGGACAGATACGCAGTATTTT
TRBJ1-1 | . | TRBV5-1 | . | CASRLKGNTEAFF | TGCGCCAGCAGGTTAAAGGGGAACACTGAAGCTTTCTTT
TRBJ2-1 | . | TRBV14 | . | CASRSSYNEQFF | TGTGCCAGCAGGTCATCCTACAATGAGCAGTTCTTC
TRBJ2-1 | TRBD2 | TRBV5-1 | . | CASSLVLAGVGYNEQFF | TGCGCCAGCAGCTTGGTGCTAGCGGGAGTCGGCTACAATGAGCAGTTCTTC
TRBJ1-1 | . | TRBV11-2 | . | CASSFRGTEASF | TGTGCCAGCAGCTTTCGGGGCACTGAAGCTTCCTTT
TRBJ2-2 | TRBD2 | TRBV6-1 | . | CASSEMAGGYTGELFF | TGTGCCAGCAGTGAAATGGCGGGAGGGTACACCGGGGAGCTGTTTTTT
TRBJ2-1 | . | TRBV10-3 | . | CAIRGGGAQSYNEQFF | TGTGCCATCAGAGGAGGGGGGGCCCAATCCTACAATGAGCAGTTCTTC
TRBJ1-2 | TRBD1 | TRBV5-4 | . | CASSMLGQGVRGYTF | TGTGCCAGCAGCATGTTGGGACAGGGGGTTCGCGGCTACACCTTC
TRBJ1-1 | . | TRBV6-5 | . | CASSYQGLDTEAFF | TGTGCCAGCAGTTATCAGGGGCTGGACACTGAAGCTTTCTTT
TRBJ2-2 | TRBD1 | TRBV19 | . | CASHSGTGSAGELFF | TGTGCCAGTCACTCCGGGACAGGGTCCGCCGGGGAGCTGTTTTTT
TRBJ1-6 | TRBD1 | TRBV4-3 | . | CASSQEDRGYNSPLHF | TGCGCCAGCAGCCAAGAAGACAGGGGCTATAATTCACCCCTCCACTTT
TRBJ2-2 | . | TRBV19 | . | CASSTLLSGTGELFF | TGTGCCAGTAGTACCCTCCTTAGTGGCACCGGGGAGCTGTTTTTT
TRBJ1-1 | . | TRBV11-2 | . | CASSLDGQYTEAFF | TGTGCCAGCAGCTTAGATGGGCAGTACACTGAAGCTTTCTTT
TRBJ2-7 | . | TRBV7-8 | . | CASSRTPFYEQYF | TGTGCCAGCAGCCGCACCCCCTTCTACGAGCAGTACTTC
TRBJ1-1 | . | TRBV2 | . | CASSSSSRGGNTEAFF | TGTGCCAGCAGTTCATCTTCCAGGGGCGGGAACACTGAAGCTTTCTTT